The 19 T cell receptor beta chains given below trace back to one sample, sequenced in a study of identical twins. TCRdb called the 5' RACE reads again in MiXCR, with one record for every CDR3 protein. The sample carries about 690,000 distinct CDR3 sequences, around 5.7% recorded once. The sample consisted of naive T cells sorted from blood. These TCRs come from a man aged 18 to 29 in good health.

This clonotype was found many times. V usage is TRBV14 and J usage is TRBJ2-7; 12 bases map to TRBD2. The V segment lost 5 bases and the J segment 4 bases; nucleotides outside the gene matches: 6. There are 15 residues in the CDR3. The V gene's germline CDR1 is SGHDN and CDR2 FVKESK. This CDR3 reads CASSTGLAGYYEQYF. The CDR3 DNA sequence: TGTGCCAGCAGCACCGGACTAGCGGGGTATTACGAGCAGTACTTC.

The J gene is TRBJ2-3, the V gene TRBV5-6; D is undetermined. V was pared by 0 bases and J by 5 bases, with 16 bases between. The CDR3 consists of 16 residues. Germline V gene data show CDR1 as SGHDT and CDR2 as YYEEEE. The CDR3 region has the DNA TGTGCCAGCAGCTTGGCTAAGACCCTCGCCAAAGATACGCAGTATTTT. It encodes CASSLAKTLAKDTQYF.

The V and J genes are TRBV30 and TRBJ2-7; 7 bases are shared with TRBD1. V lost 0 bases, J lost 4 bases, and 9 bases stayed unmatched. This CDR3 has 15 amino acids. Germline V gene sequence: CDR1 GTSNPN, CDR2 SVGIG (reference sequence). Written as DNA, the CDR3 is TGTGCCTGGAGTGTCGGACAGGCTCTTTCGTACGAGCAGTACTTC. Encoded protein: CAWSVGQALSYEQYF.

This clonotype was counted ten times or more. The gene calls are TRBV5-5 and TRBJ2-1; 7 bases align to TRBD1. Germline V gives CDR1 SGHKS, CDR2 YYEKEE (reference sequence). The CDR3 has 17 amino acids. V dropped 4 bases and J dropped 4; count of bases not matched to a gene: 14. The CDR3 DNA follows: TGTGCCAGCAGCCGAAGCTGGGACAGAAGCGTATACAATGAGCAGTTCTTC. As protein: CASSRSWDRSVYNEQFF.

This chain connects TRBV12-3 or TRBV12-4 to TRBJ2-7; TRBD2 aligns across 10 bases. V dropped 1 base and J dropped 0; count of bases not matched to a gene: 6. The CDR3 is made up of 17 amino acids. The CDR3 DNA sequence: TGTGCCAGCAGTTTAGGTAGCGGGGGGTATTCCTCCTACGAGCAGTACTTC. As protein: CASSLGSGGYSSYEQYF.

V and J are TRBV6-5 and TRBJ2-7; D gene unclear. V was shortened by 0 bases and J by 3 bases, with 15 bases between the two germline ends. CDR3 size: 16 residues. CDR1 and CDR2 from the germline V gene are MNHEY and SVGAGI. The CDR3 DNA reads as TGTGCCAGCAGTTACTCGATTATGGGGTCTATCTACGAGCAGTACGTC. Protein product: CASSYSIMGSIYEQYV.

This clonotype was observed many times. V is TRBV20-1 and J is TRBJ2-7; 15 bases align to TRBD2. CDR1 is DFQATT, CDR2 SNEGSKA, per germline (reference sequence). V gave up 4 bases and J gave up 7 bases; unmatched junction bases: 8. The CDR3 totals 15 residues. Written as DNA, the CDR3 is TGCAGTGCTACCCGACCAGGACTAGCGGGAGGGGAGCAGTACTTC. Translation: CSATRPGLAGGEQYF.

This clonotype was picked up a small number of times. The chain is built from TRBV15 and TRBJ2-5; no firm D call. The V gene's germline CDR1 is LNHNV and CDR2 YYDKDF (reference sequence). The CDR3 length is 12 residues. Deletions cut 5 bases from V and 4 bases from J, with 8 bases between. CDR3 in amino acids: CATSPSGETQYF. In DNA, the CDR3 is TGTGCCACCAGCCCCTCCGGAGAGACCCAGTACTTC.

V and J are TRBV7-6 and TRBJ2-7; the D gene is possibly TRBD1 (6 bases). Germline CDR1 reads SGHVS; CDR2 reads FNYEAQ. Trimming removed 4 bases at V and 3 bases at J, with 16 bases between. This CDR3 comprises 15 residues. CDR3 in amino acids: CASSSYEGDDYEQYF. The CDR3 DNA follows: TGTGCCAGCAGCTCCTACGAGGGGGACGACTACGAGCAGTACTTC.

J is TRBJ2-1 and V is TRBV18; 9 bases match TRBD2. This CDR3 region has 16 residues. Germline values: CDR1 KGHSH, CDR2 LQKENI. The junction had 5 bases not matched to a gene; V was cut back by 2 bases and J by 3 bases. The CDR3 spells CASSPLTSGFYNEQFF. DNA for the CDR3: TGTGCCAGCTCACCATTGACTAGCGGATTCTACAATGAGCAGTTCTTC. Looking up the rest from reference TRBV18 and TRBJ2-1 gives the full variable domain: NAGVMQNPRHLVRRRGQEARLRCSPMKGHSHVYWYRQLPEEGLKFMVYLQKENIIDESGMPKERFSAEFPKEGPSILRIQQVVRGDSAAYFCASSPLTSGFYNEQFFGPGTRLTVL.

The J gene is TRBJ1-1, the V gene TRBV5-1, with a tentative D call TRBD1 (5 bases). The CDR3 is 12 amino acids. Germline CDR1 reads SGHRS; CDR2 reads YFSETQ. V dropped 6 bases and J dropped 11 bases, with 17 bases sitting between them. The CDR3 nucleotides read TGCGCCAGCAAGGATTCGGGGGTGATGGCTTTCTTT. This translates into CASKDSGVMAFF.

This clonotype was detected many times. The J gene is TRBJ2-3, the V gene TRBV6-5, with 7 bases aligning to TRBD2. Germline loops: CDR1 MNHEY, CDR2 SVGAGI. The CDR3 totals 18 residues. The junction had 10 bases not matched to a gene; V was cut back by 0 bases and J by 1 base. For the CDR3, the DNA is TGTGCCAGCAGTTACTCGGCGGGAGTTCTTTTAGGCACAGATACGCAGTATTTT. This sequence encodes CASSYSAGVLLGTDTQYF.

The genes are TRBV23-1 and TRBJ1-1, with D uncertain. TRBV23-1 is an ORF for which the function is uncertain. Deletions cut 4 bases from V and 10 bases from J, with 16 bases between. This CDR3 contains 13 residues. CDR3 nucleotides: TGCGCCAGCAGTCCTCTTCCGGTTAGAGGAGCTTTCTTT. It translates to CASSPLPVRGAFF.

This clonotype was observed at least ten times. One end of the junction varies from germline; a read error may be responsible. Here the CDR3 DNA reads TGTGCCAGCAGTTTAAGTGGGACCCCCCTTCCACGGATCGAATTT. As protein: CASSLSGTPLPRIEF. The chain has TRBV12-3 or TRBV12-4 and TRBJ1-1; D may be TRBD1 (5 bases). This CDR3 has 15 amino acids.

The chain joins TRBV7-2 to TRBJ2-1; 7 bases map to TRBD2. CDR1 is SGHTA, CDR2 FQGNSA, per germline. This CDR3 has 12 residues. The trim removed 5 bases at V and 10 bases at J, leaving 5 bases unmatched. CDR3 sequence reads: CASSVMGGEQFF. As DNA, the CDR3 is TGTGCCAGCAGCGTGATGGGGGGGGAGCAGTTCTTC.

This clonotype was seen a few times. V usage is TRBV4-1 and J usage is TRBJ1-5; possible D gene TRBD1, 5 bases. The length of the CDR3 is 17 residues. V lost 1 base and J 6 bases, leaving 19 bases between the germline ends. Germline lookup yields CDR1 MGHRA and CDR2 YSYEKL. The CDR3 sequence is CASSQAGMTDAGQPQHF. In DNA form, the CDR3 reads TGCGCCAGCAGCCAAGCTGGTATGACAGACGCAGGTCAGCCCCAGCATTTT.

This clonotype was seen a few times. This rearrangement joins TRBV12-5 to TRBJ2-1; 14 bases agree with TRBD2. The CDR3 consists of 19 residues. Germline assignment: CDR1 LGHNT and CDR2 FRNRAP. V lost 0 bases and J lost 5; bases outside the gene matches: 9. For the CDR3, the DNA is TGTGCTAGTGGTTTGGTTAAAGGGACTAGCGGGAGTCACAACAATGAGCAGTTCTTC. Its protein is CASGLVKGTSGSHNNEQFF.

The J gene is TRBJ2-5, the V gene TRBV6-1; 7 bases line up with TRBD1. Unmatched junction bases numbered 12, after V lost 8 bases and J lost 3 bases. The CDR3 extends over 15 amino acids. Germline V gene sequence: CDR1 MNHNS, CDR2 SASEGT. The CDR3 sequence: CASRPSGTAKETQYF. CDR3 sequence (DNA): TGTGCCAGCCGACCTTCCGGGACAGCAAAAGAGACCCAGTACTTC.

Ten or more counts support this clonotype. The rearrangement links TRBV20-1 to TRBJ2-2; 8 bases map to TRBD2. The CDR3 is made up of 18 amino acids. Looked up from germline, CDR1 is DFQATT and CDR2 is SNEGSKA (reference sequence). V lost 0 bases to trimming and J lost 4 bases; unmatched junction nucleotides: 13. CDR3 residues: CSARDLGSGIGGTGELFF. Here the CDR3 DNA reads TGCAGTGCTAGAGATTTGGGTAGCGGGATTGGCGGCACCGGGGAGCTGTTTTTT.